This T cell receptor (beta chain) was documented in a study of shared clonotypes between healthy human individuals. Each donor was a Caucasian adult residing in Nashville, Tennessee. About this clone itself: As yet, its antigen is unknown.

Method: immunoSEQ multiplex PCR; TCRdb's copy keeps in-frame clones and lacks some. Of 2 million to 2.5 million clones in the sample, over 90% were seen once. Overall study results and limits: Generation probability values for non-shared clonotypes were lower than those for clonotypes shared by all four donors. Estimated richness values were generally larger in naive subsets than in memory subsets.

The length of the CDR3 is 17 residues. Germline assignment: CDR1 SGHKS and CDR2 YYEKEE (reference sequence). Trimming shortened V by 1 base and J by 6 bases, and 22 bases separated the two germline ends. V gene TRBV5-5 combines with J gene TRBJ1-1, with D possibly TRBD1 on 5 matching bases. The clonotype originates from a young man in good health. Some clones in this sample may be carry-over from other donors' samples. Sample: naive CD4+ T cells from PBMCs. Stated subset: CD45RA+ positively selected. This CDR3 is CASSLLGMQGLYAEAFF. The CDR3 coding sequence is TGTGCCAGCAGCTTGTTGGGTATGCAGGGATTATATGCTGAAGCTTTCTTT.